This T cell receptor beta chain was identified during a study of blood T cell repertoires in COVID-19. Overall study context: Donors in Cohort 3 who had recovered were those with two negative PCRs, healthcare professional clearance, or resolution of their symptoms. From T cells, B-cell-depleted T cells, or PBMCs came the material, which was cDNA or gDNA.

Generated by immunoSEQ multiplex PCR, the TCRdb table keeps only in-frame clones and is missing some. The sample contains over 110,000 clones, 84% of which appear only once. The V and J ends lost 3 bases and 6 bases respectively, with 4 bases between them. The CDR3 extends over 11 amino acids. Germline V gives CDR1 KGHSH, CDR2 LQKENI. Participant reports of clinical history set cohort assignment. The receptor was derived from a man aged 45-65 years in a cohort exposed to, infected with or recovered from COVID-19 (not recorded which). Sequencing was done on a sample of PBMCs or T cells enriched from blood (not recorded which). The genes are TRBV18 and TRBJ2-3, with D unclear. CDR3 DNA: TGTGCCAGCTCACCTCTTGATACGCAGTATTTT. This sequence encodes CASSPLDTQYF.